The 27 T cell receptor beta chains given below trace back to one sample, sequenced in a study of cytomegalovirus exposure and HLA in healthy donors. Clones were sequenced by immunoSEQ multiplex PCR, and TCRdb holds only the in-frame ones, with some missing. The data contain under 95,000 clones, roughly 90% of them singletons. Material for sequencing was PBMCs. All receptors derive from a man between 25 and 39 years old in good health and CMV-seronegative.

This chain connects TRBV7-8 to TRBJ1-2; 9 positions agree with TRBD1. Germline V gene lookup returns CDR1 SGHVS and CDR2 FQNEAQ. The CDR3 consists of 17 residues. V dropped 1 base and J dropped 0; count of bases not matched to a gene: 6. In DNA form, the CDR3 reads TGTGCCAGCAGCTTAGGTACAGGGGGCTACTCTAACTATGGCTACACCTTC. Protein sequence: CASSLGTGGYSNYGYTF.

V usage is TRBV30 and J usage is TRBJ2-7; D is possibly TRBD2 (6 bases). Trimming shortened V by 2 bases and J by 3 bases, and 17 bases separated the two germline ends. CDR3 length: 15 residues. Germline V CDR1 and CDR2: GTSNPN, SVGIG (reference sequence). In DNA, the CDR3 is TGTGCCTGGAGTCCCGGGGGATCCCGCCTCTACGAGCAGTACTTC. It translates to CAWSPGGSRLYEQYF.

The chain recombines TRBV28 with TRBJ2-3; 10 bases align to TRBD2. CDR1 and CDR2 from the germline V gene are MDHEN and SYDVKM. After removal of 4 bases from V and 3 bases from J, the junction contained 7 bases not matched to a gene. The CDR3 extends over 16 amino acids. As DNA, the CDR3 is TGTGCCAGCAGTTCCAAGCGGGGGGGCCTGACAGATACGCAGTATTTT. This sequence encodes CASSSKRGGLTDTQYF. The full variable domain, in which reference TRBV28 and TRBJ2-3 provide the parts outside the CDR3, is DVKVTQSSRYLVKRTGEKVFLECVQDMDHENMFWYRQDPGLGLRLIYFSYDVKMKEKGDIPEGYSVSREKKERFSLILESASTNQTSMYLCASSSKRGGLTDTQYFGPGTRLTVL.

This chain uses TRBV2 with TRBJ2-7, with 7 bases lining up with TRBD2. Germline trimming cut 8 bases from V and 1 base from J; bases unmatched to any gene: 8. Germline V CDR1 and CDR2: SNHLY, FYNNEI. This CDR3 is built from 14 residues. CDR3 sequence reads: CASGSGAVSYEQYF. In nucleotides, the CDR3 is TGTGCCAGCGGGAGCGGGGCTGTGTCCTACGAGCAGTACTTC.

The gene calls are TRBV30 and TRBJ1-4; D not certain. Trimming took 2 bases from V and 3 from J, leaving 16 bases between them. This CDR3 spans 16 amino acids. Germline values: CDR1 GTSNPN, CDR2 SVGIG (reference sequence). The CDR3 region is CAWSRGLPSANEKLFF. The CDR3 DNA is TGTGCCTGGAGTAGAGGTTTACCCTCGGCTAATGAAAAACTGTTTTTT. The whole variable domain, remainder taken from reference TRBV30 and TRBJ1-4, is SQTIHQWPATLVQPVGSPLSLECTVEGTSNPNLYWYRQAAGRGLQLLFYSVGIGQISSEVPQNLSASRPQDRQFILSSKKLLLSDSGFYLCAWSRGLPSANEKLFFGSGTQLSVL.

J is TRBJ2-1 and V is TRBV11-2; 7 bases agree with TRBD1. The CDR3 sequence is 14 residues long. From germline, CDR1 is SGHAT and CDR2 FQNNGV. V trimming: 1 base; J trimming: 7 bases; junction bases outside the gene matches: 4. This CDR3 reads CASSLVNRGNEQFF. The CDR3 nucleotides are TGTGCCAGCAGCTTAGTCAACAGGGGAAATGAGCAGTTCTTC.

CDR3 amino acids: CAWSTGLVLSGNTIYF. The CDR3 DNA follows: TGTGCCTGGAGTACAGGGCTGGTACTCTCTGGAAACACCATATATTTT. The rearrangement links TRBV30 to TRBJ1-3, with D tentatively TRBD1 (6 bases). From germline, CDR1 is GTSNPN and CDR2 SVGIG (reference sequence). The CDR3 is 16 amino acids. The germline V and J ends were trimmed by 2 bases and 0 bases, with 14 bases remaining between them.

The chain is built from TRBV11-2 and TRBJ1-5; tentative D call: TRBD1 (5 bases). The V end was cut by 5 bases, the J end by 0 bases, with 8 bases between. The CDR3 covers 14 residues. CDR1 SGHAT and CDR2 FQNNGV come from the germline V gene. This CDR3 is CASSKDSSNQPQHF. The CDR3 DNA sequence: TGTGCCAGCAGCAAAGACAGTAGCAATCAGCCCCAGCATTTT.

The V call is TRBV28, the J call TRBJ2-1, with 9 bases that match TRBD2. V lost 4 bases and J lost 7; bases outside the gene matches: 11. The CDR3 length is 16 residues. Germline-derived CDR1 and CDR2 are MDHEN and SYDVKM. The CDR3 region has the DNA TGTGCCAGCAGTTCCCGGAAGCGGGGGGTCGGAAATGAGCAGTTCTTC. Translating gives CASSSRKRGVGNEQFF.

CDR3 nucleotides: TGTGCCAGCAGTTACTCGACGGGGGGGGACTACGAGCAGTACTTC. Protein sequence: CASSYSTGGDYEQYF. The V and J genes are TRBV6-5 and TRBJ2-7, with 8 bases lining up with TRBD2. CDR3 size: 15 residues. Germline V CDR1 and CDR2: MNHEY, SVGAGI. V was clipped by 0 bases and J by 3 bases; unmatched bases: 4.

V and J are TRBV27 and TRBJ1-5; 7 bases are a match to TRBD1. The germline gives CDR1 MNHEY, CDR2 SMNVEV (reference sequence). The ends lost 6 bases at V and 7 bases at J; junction bases unmatched: 15. The CDR3 contains 16 residues. DNA for the CDR3: TGTGCCAGCAGCTCCCTTACGTCGGACAGGAGCCAGCCCCAGCATTTT. Protein: CASSSLTSDRSQPQHF.

The chain links TRBV6-4 to TRBJ2-2; 7 bases align to TRBD1. In germline, CDR1 is MRHNA, CDR2 SNTAGT. The CDR3 is 14 amino acids. J was trimmed by 4 bases and V by 5 bases; bases with no gene match: 4. The CDR3 spells CASSHSGGTGELFF. The CDR3 DNA sequence: TGTGCCAGCAGTCATTCAGGGGGCACCGGGGAGCTGTTTTTT.

The chain recombines TRBV11-2 with TRBJ2-7; 9 bases are a match to TRBD2. J was trimmed by 0 bases and V by 6 bases; bases with no gene match: 6. Looked up from germline, CDR1 is SGHAT and CDR2 is FQNNGV. This CDR3 spans 15 amino acids. CDR3 residues: CASSWSSGISYEQYF. The CDR3, as DNA: TGTGCCAGCAGTTGGTCTAGCGGGATCTCCTACGAGCAGTACTTC. Filled out from reference TRBV11-2 and TRBJ2-7, the complete variable domain reads EAGVAQSPRYKIIEKRQSVAFWCNPISGHATLYWYQQILGQGPKLLIQFQNNGVVDDSQLPKDRFSAERLKGVDSTLKIQPAKLEDSAVYLCASSWSSGISYEQYFGPGTRLTVT.

This clone has a handful of counts. The genes are TRBV28 and TRBJ2-7; tentative D call: TRBD2 (5 bases). CDR3 length equals 13 residues. CDR1 is MDHEN and CDR2 is SYDVKM in the germline V gene. Trimming shortened V by 6 bases and J by 4 bases, and 13 bases separated the two germline ends. The DNA of the CDR3 is TGTGCCAGCAGCCCGATCCCGGGATACGAGCAGTACTTC. It translates to CASSPIPGYEQYF.

This chain joins TRBV27 and TRBJ1-3, with D possibly being TRBD1 (6 bases). The CDR3 consists of 14 residues. The germline V gene encodes CDR1 MNHEY and CDR2 SMNVEV (reference sequence). V lost 6 bases to trimming and J lost 11 bases, with 20 bases between them. The CDR3 nucleotides are TGTGCCAGCAGCTGGGGGGGGGCTTCTAGCCCCATATATTTT. Protein sequence: CASSWGGASSPIYF.

The genes are TRBV18 and TRBJ2-7; a possible D gene is TRBD1 (5 bases). The CDR3 totals 12 residues. Germline CDR1 reads KGHSH; CDR2 reads LQKENI. Deletions cut 6 bases from V and 3 bases from J, with 9 bases between. The CDR3: CASSTGNYEQYF. DNA for the CDR3: TGTGCCAGCTCTACAGGCAACTACGAGCAGTACTTC.

The chain is built from TRBV7-2 and TRBJ2-5, with D possibly matching TRBD1 (5 bases). Looked up from germline, CDR1 is SGHTA and CDR2 is FQGNSA. The CDR3 is 14 residues long. V was trimmed by 1 base and J by 3 bases, leaving 9 bases between them. The CDR3 spells CASSLGFREETQYF. For the CDR3, the DNA is TGTGCCAGCAGCTTAGGGTTCAGGGAAGAGACCCAGTACTTC. Based on the CDR3 plus reference TRBV7-2 and TRBJ2-5, the full variable domain is GAGVSQSPSNKVTEKGKDVELRCDPISGHTALYWYRQSLGQGLEFLIYFQGNSAPDKSGLPSDRFSAERTGGSVSTLTIQRTQQEDSAVYLCASSLGFREETQYFGPGTRLLVL.

The V call is TRBV2, the J call TRBJ2-2; D is possibly TRBD2 (5 bases). There are 15 residues in the CDR3. Germline loops: CDR1 SNHLY, CDR2 FYNNEI. V was pared by 2 bases and J by 4 bases, with 11 bases between. The CDR3 DNA reads as TGTGCCAGCAGTGAACTGGCTAGCCGCACCGGGGAGCTGTTTTTT. This gives the protein CASSELASRTGELFF.

V gene TRBV19 combines with J gene TRBJ2-7; D not resolved. The germline V gene has CDR1 LNHDA and CDR2 SQIVND (reference sequence). The V and J ends lost 6 bases and 0 bases respectively, with 12 bases between them. This CDR3 has 14 amino acids. In DNA, the CDR3 is TGTGCCAGTAGATTGTACAGCAGCTCCTACGAGCAGTACTTC. Its translation: CASRLYSSSYEQYF.

The count of this clone is one. The chain joins TRBV10-3 to TRBJ2-2, with D possibly matching TRBD2 (6 bases). V was cut by 6 bases and J by 5 bases, with 10 bases left in between. CDR3 length: 13 amino acids. Germline V gene data show CDR1 as ENHRY and CDR2 as SYGVKD. The CDR3 here is CAIRTLATGELFF. The CDR3 bases are TGTGCCATCAGGACACTAGCTACCGGGGAGCTGTTTTTT.

This chain connects TRBV21-1 to TRBJ2-2; whether TRBD2, the table's D call, matches the DNA was not checked. TRBV21-1 is given as a pseudogene. This CDR3 is built from 18 residues. The DNA of the CDR3 is TGTGCCAGCAGCAAAGTGAGACATGGGGCGGGAGACACCGGGGAGCTGTTTTTT. Translating gives CASSKVRHGAGDTGELFF.

The chain employs TRBV4-1 and TRBJ1-2, with D possibly matching TRBD1 (5 bases). Trimming took off 3 bases at V and 7 bases at J, with 12 bases between the two ends. Germline V gene data show CDR1 as MGHRA and CDR2 as YSYEKL. The CDR3 loop spans 13 amino acids. DNA of the CDR3: TGCGCCAGCAGCCACCCCCGACAGTCTGGCTACACCTTC. Residues: CASSHPRQSGYTF.

The genes are TRBV28 and TRBJ2-3; 14 bases align to TRBD2. CDR1 and CDR2 (germline): MDHEN, SYDVKM. After removal of 5 bases from V and 2 bases from J, the junction contained 6 bases not matched to a gene. This CDR3 is built from 17 residues. The CDR3 DNA follows: TGTGCCAGCAGTCCAGGGACTAGCGGGGGCATCACAGATACGCAGTATTTT. Residues: CASSPGTSGGITDTQYF.

The gene calls are TRBV7-9 and TRBJ2-3; TRBD2 is a possible D gene (7 bases). The CDR3 contains 16 residues. V gave up 1 base and J gave up 0 bases, with 11 bases separating them. Germline values: CDR1 SEHNR, CDR2 FQNEAQ (reference sequence). CDR3 region: CASSLEGGVSTDTQYF. In nucleotides, the CDR3 is TGTGCCAGCAGCTTAGAGGGGGGGGTAAGCACAGATACGCAGTATTTT.

The table lists this clone with a count of one. The genes are TRBV30 and TRBJ1-4; TRBD1 matches at 8 bases. Germline V gene sequence: CDR1 GTSNPN, CDR2 SVGIG (reference sequence). J lost 6 bases, V lost 2 bases, and 5 bases had no gene match. The length of the CDR3 is 14 residues. The CDR3 protein is CAWSRTGIYEKLFF. The CDR3 DNA reads as TGTGCCTGGAGTAGGACAGGGATCTATGAAAAACTGTTTTTT.

V is TRBV5-4 and J is TRBJ1-2, with D tentatively TRBD1 (5 bases). The germline gives CDR1 SGHNT, CDR2 YYREEE (reference sequence). The V end lost 4 bases, the J end lost 4 bases, and 11 bases lay between the germline ends. The length of the CDR3 is 13 residues. CDR3 in amino acids: CASSQGDGYGYTF. The CDR3 DNA reads TGTGCCAGCAGCCAAGGGGATGGCTATGGCTACACCTTC.

The V call is TRBV7-8, the J call TRBJ1-1, with D possibly being TRBD1 (5 bases). Trimming removed 5 bases at V and 0 bases at J, with 13 bases between. Germline CDR1 is SGHVS and CDR2 is FQNEAQ. This CDR3 comprises 15 residues. As DNA, the CDR3 is TGTGCCAGCAGCGCTCTCAGGGTCATGAACACTGAAGCTTTCTTT. Its protein is CASSALRVMNTEAFF.